This passage covers 11 T cell receptor beta chains from one sample sequenced in a study of blood T cell repertoires in COVID-19 (TCRdb year 2020). Library generation was performed with the immunoSEQ multiplex PCR assay. The table was pulled from immuneACCESS by TCRdb, which kept in-frame rearrangements only. Such tables lose some clones; where checked, under half of the loss comes from unresolved V genes, and the rest has no known cause. The sample has about 240,000 clones on record, approximately 78% of them singletons. The ten most abundant clones make up 9.5% to 15% of the sample. Sequenced: peripheral blood. Every receptor here comes from a woman between 55 and 75 years old with active or convalescent COVID-19.

V and J are TRBV11-1 and TRBJ2-1, with 13 bases that match TRBD2. Germline lookup yields CDR1 SGHAT and CDR2 FQDESV (reference sequence). The CDR3 runs to 14 residues. Trimming removed 1 base from V and 12 bases from J; junction bases left unmatched: 3. In DNA, the CDR3 is TGTGCCAGCAGCTTAGGACTAGCGGGGGGCCCGCAGTTCTTC. It translates to CASSLGLAGGPQFF.

The chain uses TRBV5-1 and TRBJ2-1, with 11 bases lining up with TRBD1. Germline V CDR1 and CDR2: SGHRS, YFSETQ. The length of the CDR3 is 16 residues. J lost 7 bases, V lost 3 bases, and 9 bases had no gene match. The CDR3 reads CASSSLIGTGGNEQFF. The DNA for the CDR3 is TGCGCCAGCAGCTCGCTAATTGGGACAGGGGGGAATGAGCAGTTCTTC.

This clone was seen just once. The chain combines TRBV6-5 with TRBJ1-1; no definite D call. The CDR3 extends over 12 amino acids. Trimming removed 6 bases at V and 5 bases at J, with 10 bases between. In germline, CDR1 is MNHEY, CDR2 SVGAGI. In nucleotides, the CDR3 is TGTGCCAGCAGCCCGACAAGAACTGAAGCTTTCTTT. Encoded protein: CASSPTRTEAFF.

The chain is built from TRBV5-1 and TRBJ2-7; 11 nucleotides align to TRBD2. Trimming removed 0 bases from V and 5 bases from J; junction bases left unmatched: 4. The CDR3 runs to 15 residues. CDR1 is SGHRS and CDR2 is YFSETQ in the germline V gene. In DNA form, the CDR3 reads TGCGCCAGCAGCTTGGTGGCTAGCGGGGGGAACGAGCAGTACTTC. Protein: CASSLVASGGNEQYF.

Only one count was recorded for this clone. V usage is TRBV5-4 and J usage is TRBJ1-1, with a tentative D call TRBD1 (5 bases). V gave up 0 bases and J gave up 0 bases, with 12 bases separating them. The CDR3 consists of 16 residues. Germline assignment: CDR1 SGHNT and CDR2 YYREEE (reference sequence). As DNA, the CDR3 is TGTGCCAGCAGCTTGGGCAGGGTAGGGGTGAACACTGAAGCTTTCTTT. Protein product: CASSLGRVGVNTEAFF.

The V call is TRBV18, the J call TRBJ1-1; no reliable D call. CDR3 size: 14 residues. Trimming took off 3 bases at V and 1 base at J, with 9 bases between the two ends. Germline CDR1 reads KGHSH; CDR2 reads LQKENI. The CDR3 DNA is TGTGCCAGCTCACCGGGCCGGAAGAACACTGAAGCTTTCTTT. Amino acid sequence: CASSPGRKNTEAFF.

The V call is TRBV7-2, the J call TRBJ2-5; 10 nucleotides align to TRBD2. The junction had 3 bases not matched to a gene; V was cut back by 0 bases and J by 2 bases. Per the germline V gene, CDR1 is SGHTA and CDR2 is FQGNSA. The CDR3 is 16 amino acids. The CDR3 coding sequence is TGTGCCAGCAGCTTAGCAGCTAGCGGGGGACAAGAGACCCAGTACTTC. This codes for CASSLAASGGQETQYF.

This clone was seen a few times. The J gene is TRBJ2-7, the V gene TRBV19; 10 nucleotides match TRBD1. V was pared by 4 bases and J by 4 bases, with 4 bases of the junction left unmatched. This CDR3 is 14 amino acids long. Germline loops: CDR1 LNHDA, CDR2 SQIVND (reference sequence). The CDR3 nucleotides read TGTGCCAGTAGTACGACAGGGGGCCGATACGAGCAGTACTTC. Protein product: CASSTTGGRYEQYF.

The chain couples TRBV20-1 to TRBJ1-2; D is undetermined. The germline CDR1 and CDR2 sequences are DFQATT and SNEGSKA (reference sequence). V shed 3 bases and J shed 0 bases, with 11 bases lying between them. The CDR3 consists of 14 residues. CDR3 sequence reads: CSASSQKANYGYTF. The CDR3 bases are TGCAGTGCTAGTTCCCAGAAAGCTAACTATGGCTACACCTTC.

Turning to this clone: The identical CDR3 is also encoded by other nucleotide sequences in the sample. The genes are TRBV7-9 and TRBJ2-2, with 11 nucleotides matching TRBD1. The CDR3 consists of 14 residues. CDR1 and CDR2 from the germline V gene are SEHNR and FQNEAQ (reference sequence). V was clipped by 5 bases and J by 6 bases; unmatched bases: 2. The CDR3 DNA is TGTGCCAGCAGCAGGGACAGGGGGGCCGGGGAGCTGTTTTTT. Amino acid sequence: CASSRDRGAGELFF.

V and J are TRBV13 and TRBJ1-2; 9 positions agree with TRBD1. V lost 0 bases and J lost 2; bases outside the gene matches: 1. The CDR3 is made up of 15 amino acids. The germline CDR1 and CDR2 sequences are PRHDT and FYEKMQ (reference sequence). CDR3 in amino acids: CASSLGQGANYGYTF. CDR3 nucleotide sequence: TGTGCCAGCAGCTTAGGACAGGGGGCAAACTATGGCTACACCTTC.